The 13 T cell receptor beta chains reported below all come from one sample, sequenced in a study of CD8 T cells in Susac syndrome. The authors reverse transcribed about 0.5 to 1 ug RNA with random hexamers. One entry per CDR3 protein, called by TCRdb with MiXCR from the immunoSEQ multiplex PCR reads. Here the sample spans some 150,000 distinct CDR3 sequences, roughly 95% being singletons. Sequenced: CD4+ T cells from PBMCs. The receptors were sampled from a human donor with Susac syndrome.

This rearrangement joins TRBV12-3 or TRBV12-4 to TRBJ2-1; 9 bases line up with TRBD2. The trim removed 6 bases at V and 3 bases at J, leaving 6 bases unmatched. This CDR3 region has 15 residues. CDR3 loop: CASRTSGRIYNEQFF. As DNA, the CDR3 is TGTGCCAGCAGGACTAGCGGACGGATCTACAATGAGCAGTTCTTC.

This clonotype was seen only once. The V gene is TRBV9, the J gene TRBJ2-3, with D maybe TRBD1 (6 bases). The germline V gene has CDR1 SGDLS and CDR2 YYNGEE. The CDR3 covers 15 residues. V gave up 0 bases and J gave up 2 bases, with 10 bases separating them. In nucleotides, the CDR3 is TGTGCCAGCAGCGTAGGAGGGGGACCCACAGATACGCAGTATTTT. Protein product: CASSVGGGPTDTQYF. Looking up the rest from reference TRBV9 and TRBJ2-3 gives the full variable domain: DSGVTQTPKHLITATGQRVTLRCSPRSGDLSVYWYQQSLDQGLQFLIQYYNGEERAKGNILERFSAQQFPDLHSELNLSSLELGDSALYFCASSVGGGPTDTQYFGPGTRLTVL.

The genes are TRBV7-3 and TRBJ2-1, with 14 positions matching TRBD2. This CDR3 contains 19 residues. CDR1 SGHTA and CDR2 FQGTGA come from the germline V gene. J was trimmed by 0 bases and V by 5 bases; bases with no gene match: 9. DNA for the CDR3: TGTGCCAGCAGCCTCGGACTAGCGGGGGGCGGAAGCTCCTACAATGAGCAGTTCTTC. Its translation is CASSLGLAGGGSSYNEQFF.

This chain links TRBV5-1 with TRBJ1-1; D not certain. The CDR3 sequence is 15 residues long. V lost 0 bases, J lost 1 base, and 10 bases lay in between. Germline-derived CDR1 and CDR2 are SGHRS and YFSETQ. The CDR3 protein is CASSLDGRPNTEAFF. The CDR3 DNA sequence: TGCGCCAGCAGCTTGGATGGCAGACCGAACACTGAAGCTTTCTTT.

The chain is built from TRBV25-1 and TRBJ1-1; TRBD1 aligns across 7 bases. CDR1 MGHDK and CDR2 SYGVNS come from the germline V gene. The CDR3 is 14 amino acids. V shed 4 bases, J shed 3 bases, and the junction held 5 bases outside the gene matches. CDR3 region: CASSAIDRDTEAFF. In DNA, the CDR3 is TGTGCCAGCAGTGCGATTGACAGGGACACTGAAGCTTTCTTT.

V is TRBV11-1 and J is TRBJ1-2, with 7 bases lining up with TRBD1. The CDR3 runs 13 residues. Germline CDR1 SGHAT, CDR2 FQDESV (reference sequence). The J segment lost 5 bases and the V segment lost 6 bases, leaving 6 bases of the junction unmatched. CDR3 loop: CASSPGDRYGYTF. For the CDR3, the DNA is TGTGCCAGCAGTCCAGGGGACAGATATGGCTACACCTTC.

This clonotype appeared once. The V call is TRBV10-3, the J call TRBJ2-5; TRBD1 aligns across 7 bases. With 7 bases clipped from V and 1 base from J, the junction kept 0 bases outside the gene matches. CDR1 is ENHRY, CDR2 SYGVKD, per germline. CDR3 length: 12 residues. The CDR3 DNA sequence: TGTGCCATCAAGGGGGCCCAAGAGACCCAGTACTTC. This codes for CAIKGAQETQYF.

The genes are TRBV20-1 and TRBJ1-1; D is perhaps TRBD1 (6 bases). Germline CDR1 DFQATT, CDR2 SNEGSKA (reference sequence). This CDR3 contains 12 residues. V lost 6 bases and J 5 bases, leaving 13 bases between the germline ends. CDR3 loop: CSAAGEGTEAFF. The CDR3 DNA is TGCAGTGCGGCAGGGGAGGGGACTGAAGCTTTCTTT.

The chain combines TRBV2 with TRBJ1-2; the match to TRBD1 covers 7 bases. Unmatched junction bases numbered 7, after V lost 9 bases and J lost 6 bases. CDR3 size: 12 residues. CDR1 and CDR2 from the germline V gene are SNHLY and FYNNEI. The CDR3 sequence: CASSDRADGYTF. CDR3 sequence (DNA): TGTGCCAGTTCAGACAGGGCCGATGGCTACACCTTC.

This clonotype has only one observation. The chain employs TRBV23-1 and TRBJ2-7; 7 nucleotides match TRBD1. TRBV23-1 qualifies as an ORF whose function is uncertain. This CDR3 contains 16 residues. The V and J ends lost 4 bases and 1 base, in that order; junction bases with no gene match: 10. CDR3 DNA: TGCGCCAGCAGTCCCGCTACGACAGGGCGATCCTACGAGCAGTACTTC. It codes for CASSPATTGRSYEQYF.

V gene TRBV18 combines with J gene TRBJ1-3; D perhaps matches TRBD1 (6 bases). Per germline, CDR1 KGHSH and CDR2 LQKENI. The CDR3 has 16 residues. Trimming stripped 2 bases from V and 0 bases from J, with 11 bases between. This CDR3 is CASSPLDSNSGNTIYF. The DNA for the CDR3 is TGTGCCAGCTCACCATTGGACAGCAACTCTGGAAACACCATATATTTT. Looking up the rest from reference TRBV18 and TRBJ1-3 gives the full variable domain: NAGVMQNPRHLVRRRGQEARLRCSPMKGHSHVYWYRQLPEEGLKFMVYLQKENIIDESGMPKERFSAEFPKEGPSILRIQQVVRGDSAAYFCASSPLDSNSGNTIYFGEGSWLTVV.

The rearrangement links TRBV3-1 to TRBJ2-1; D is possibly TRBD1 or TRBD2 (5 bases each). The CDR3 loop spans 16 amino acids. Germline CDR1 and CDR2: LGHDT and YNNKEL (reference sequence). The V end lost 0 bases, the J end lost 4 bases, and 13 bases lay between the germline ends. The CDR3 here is CASSQDLRGPYNEQFF. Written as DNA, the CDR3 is TGTGCCAGCAGCCAAGATCTACGGGGACCTTACAATGAGCAGTTCTTC.

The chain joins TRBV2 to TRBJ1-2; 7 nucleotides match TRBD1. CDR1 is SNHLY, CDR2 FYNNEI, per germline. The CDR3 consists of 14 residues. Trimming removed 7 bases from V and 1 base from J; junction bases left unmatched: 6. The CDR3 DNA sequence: TGTGCCAGCAACCGACAGGGTTTTAACTATGGCTACACCTTC. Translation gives CASNRQGFNYGYTF.